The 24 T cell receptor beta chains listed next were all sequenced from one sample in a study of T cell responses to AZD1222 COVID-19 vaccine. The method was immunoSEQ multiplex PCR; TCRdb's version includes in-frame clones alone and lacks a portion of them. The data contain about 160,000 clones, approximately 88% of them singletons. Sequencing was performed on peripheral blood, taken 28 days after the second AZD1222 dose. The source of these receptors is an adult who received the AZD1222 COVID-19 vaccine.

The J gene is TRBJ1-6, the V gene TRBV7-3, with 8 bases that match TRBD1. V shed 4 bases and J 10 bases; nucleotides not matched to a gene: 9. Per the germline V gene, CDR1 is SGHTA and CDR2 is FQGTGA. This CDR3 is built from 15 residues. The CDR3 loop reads CASSSGQGRQSPLHF. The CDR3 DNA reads TGTGCCAGCAGCTCCGGACAGGGTAGGCAATCACCCCTCCACTTT.

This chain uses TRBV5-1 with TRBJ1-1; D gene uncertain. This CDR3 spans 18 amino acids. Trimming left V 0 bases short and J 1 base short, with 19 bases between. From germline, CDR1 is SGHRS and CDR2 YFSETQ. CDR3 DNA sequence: TGCGCCAGCAGCTTGGGACCCGAACGAAACCGAAGGAACACTGAAGCTTTCTTT. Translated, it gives CASSLGPERNRRNTEAFF.

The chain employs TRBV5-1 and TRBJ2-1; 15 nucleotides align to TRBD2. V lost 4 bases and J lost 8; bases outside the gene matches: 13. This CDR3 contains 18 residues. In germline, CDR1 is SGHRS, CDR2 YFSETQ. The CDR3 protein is CASSMRPGLAGGWDEQFF. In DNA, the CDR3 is TGCGCCAGCAGCATGAGACCGGGACTAGCGGGGGGTTGGGATGAGCAGTTCTTC.

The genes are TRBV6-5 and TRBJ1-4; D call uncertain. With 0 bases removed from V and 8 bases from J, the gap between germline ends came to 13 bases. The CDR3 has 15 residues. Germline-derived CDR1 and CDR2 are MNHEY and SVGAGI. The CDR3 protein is CASSYSFTDPEKLFF. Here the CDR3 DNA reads TGTGCCAGCAGTTACTCGTTTACAGACCCCGAAAAACTGTTTTTT.

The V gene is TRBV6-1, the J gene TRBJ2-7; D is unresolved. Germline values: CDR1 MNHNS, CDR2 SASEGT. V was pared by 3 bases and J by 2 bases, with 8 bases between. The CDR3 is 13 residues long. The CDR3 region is CASSDNPTYEQYF. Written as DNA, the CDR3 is TGTGCCAGCAGTGACAATCCTACCTACGAGCAGTACTTC.

The CDR3 DNA reads TGTGCCAGCTCACCCAGACAGAAACCCTCTGGAAACACCATATATTTT. Encoded protein: CASSPRQKPSGNTIYF. The rearrangement joins TRBV18 to TRBJ1-3; the D gene is possibly TRBD1 (5 bases). Trimming removed 3 bases from V and 0 bases from J, with 12 bases in between. This CDR3 has 16 amino acids. Germline CDR1 reads KGHSH; CDR2 reads LQKENI.

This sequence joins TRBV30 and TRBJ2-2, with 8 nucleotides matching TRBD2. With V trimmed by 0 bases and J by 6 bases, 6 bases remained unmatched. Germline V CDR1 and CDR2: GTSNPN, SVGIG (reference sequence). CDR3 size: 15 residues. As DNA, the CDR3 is TGTGCCTGGAGTGTAACGGGGGGGCTGGCCGGGGAGCTGTTTTTT. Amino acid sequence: CAWSVTGGLAGELFF.

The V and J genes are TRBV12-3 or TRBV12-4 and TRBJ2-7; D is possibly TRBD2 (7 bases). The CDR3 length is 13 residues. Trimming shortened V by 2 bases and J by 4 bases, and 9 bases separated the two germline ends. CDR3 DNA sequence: TGTGCCAGCAGTTTACGGGGGGCTTACGAGCAGTACTTC. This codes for CASSLRGAYEQYF.

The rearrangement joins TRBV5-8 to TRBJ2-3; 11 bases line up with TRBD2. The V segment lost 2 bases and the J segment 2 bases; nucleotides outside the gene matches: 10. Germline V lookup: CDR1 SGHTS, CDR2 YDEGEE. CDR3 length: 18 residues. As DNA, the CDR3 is TGTGCCAGCAGCTTACCTCTGACACTAGCGGGGGACACAGATACGCAGTATTTT. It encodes CASSLPLTLAGDTDTQYF.

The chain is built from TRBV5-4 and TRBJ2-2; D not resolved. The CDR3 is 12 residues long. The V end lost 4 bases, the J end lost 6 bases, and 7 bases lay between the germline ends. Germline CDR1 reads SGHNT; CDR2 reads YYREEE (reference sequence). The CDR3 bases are TGTGCCAGCAGCCCATTGTCCGGGGAGCTGTTTTTT. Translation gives CASSPLSGELFF.

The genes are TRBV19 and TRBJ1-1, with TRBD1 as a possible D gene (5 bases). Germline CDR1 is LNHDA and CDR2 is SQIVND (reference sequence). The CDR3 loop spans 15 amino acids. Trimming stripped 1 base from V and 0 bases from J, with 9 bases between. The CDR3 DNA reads TGTGCCAGTAGTATAGGGTGGGGGGTGAACACTGAAGCTTTCTTT. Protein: CASSIGWGVNTEAFF.

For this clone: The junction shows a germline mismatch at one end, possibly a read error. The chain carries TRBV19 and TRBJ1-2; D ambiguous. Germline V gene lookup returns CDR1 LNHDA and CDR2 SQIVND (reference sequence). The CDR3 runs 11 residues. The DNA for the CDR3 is TGTGCCAGTAGTATAGCCCTTACTTGGAACTTC. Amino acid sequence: CASSIALTWNF.

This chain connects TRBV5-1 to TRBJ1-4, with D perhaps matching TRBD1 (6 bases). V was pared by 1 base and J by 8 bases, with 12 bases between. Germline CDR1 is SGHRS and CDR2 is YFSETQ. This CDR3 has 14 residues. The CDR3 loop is CASSLMGAEEKLFF. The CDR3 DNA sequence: TGCGCCAGCAGCTTGATGGGGGCGGAAGAAAAACTGTTTTTT.

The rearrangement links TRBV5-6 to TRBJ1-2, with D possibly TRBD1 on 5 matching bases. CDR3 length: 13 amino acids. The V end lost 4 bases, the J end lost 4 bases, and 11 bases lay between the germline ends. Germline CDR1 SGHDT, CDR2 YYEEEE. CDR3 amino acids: CASSRDRSYGYTF. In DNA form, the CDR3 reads TGTGCCAGCAGCCGCGACAGATCCTATGGCTACACCTTC.

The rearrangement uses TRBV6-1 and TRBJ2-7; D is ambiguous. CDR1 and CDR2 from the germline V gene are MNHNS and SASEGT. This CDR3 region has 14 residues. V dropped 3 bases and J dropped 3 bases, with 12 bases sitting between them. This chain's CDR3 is CASSDVGLYYEQYF. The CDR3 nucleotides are TGTGCCAGCAGTGACGTTGGCCTTTACTACGAGCAGTACTTC.

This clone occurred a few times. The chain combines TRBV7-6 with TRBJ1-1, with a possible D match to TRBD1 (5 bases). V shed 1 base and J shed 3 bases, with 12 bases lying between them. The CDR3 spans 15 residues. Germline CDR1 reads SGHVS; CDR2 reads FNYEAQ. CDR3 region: CASSLGRGQDTEAFF. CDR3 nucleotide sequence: TGTGCCAGCAGCTTAGGAAGGGGTCAGGACACTGAAGCTTTCTTT.

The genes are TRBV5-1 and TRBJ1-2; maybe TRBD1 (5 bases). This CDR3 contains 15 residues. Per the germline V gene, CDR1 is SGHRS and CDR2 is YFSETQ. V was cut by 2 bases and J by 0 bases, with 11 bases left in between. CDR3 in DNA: TGCGCCAGCAGCTTTGGGGACGTAGCTAACTATGGCTACACCTTC. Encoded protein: CASSFGDVANYGYTF.

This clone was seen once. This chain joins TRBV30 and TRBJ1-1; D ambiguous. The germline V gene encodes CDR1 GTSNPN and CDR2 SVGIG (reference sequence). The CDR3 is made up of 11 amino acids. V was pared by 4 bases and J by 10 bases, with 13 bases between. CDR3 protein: CAWTNRISAFF. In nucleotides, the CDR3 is TGTGCCTGGACGAACAGAATCTCAGCTTTCTTT.

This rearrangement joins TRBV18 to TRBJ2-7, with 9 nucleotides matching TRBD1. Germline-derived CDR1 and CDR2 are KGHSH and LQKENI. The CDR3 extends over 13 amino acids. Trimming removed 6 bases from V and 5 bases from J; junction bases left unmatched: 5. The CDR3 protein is CASSPDRGHEQYF. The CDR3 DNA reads TGTGCCAGCTCGCCGGACAGGGGCCACGAGCAGTACTTC.

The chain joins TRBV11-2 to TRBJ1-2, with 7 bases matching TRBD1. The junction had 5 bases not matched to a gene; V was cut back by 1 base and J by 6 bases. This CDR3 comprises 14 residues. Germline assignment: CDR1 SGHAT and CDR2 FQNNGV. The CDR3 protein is CASSLAQGGHGYTF. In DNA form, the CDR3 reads TGTGCCAGCAGCTTAGCCCAGGGGGGACATGGCTACACCTTC.

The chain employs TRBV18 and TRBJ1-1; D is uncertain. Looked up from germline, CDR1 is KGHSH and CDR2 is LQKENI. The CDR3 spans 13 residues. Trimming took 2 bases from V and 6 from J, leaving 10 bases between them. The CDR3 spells CASSPSDFAEAFF. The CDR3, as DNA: TGTGCCAGCTCACCAAGTGATTTCGCTGAAGCTTTCTTT.

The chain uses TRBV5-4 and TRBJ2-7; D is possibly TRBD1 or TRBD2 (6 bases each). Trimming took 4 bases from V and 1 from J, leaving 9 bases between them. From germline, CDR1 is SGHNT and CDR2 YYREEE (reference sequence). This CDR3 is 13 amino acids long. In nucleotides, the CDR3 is TGTGCCAGCAGCCAGGGGACTTCCTACGAGCAGTACTTC. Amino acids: CASSQGTSYEQYF. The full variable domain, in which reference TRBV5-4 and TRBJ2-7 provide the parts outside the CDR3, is ETGVTQSPTHLIKTRGQQVTLRCSSQSGHNTVSWYQQALGQGPQFIFQYYREEENGRGNFPPRFSGLQFPNYSSELNVNALELDDSALYLCASSQGTSYEQYFGPGTRLTVT.

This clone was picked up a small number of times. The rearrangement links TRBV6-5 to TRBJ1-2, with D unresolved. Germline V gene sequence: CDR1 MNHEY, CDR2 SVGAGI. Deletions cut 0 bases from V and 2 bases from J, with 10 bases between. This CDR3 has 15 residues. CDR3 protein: CASSYSIAGNYGYTF. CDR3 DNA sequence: TGTGCCAGCAGTTACTCGATTGCCGGAAACTATGGCTACACCTTC.

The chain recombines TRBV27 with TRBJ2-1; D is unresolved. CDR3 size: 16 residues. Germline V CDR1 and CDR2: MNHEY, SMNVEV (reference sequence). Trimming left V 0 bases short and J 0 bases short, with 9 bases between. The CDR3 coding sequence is TGTGCCAGCAGTTTATCGTGGCGGAGCTCCTACAATGAGCAGTTCTTC. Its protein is CASSLSWRSSYNEQFF.